Sequencing of this T cell receptor (beta chain) was carried out in a study of response to subunit inactivated influenza vaccine. CDR3 size: 13 residues. V gave up 7 bases and J gave up 0 bases, with 8 bases separating them. TCRdb used MiXCR to reprocess the RT-PCR reads, holding one entry per CDR3 protein. The sample lists roughly 500,000 distinct CDR3 sequences; approximately 16% were seen once. This clonotype was detected only a few times. Its specificity is unknown. Findings of the study overall: There was a suggestion from the authors that each seasonal influenza vaccination recruits few new T cells.

This sample comprised CD4+ T cells sorted from PBMCs, obtained less than 30 months after vaccination. The sequence was collected from a man aged 45 to 75 who received an inactivated influenza vaccine. The chain joins TRBV12-3 or TRBV12-4 to TRBJ2-3; the D is unclear. CDR3 coding DNA: TGTGCCAGCACCCGGATCAGCACAGATACGCAGTATTTT. It translates to CASTRISTDTQYF.